Listed here is a single TCR beta chain. This sample stems from a study of control samples from healthy donors and cancer patients. Germline CDR1 and CDR2: SGHDT and YYEEEE. Trimming removed 5 bases at V and 7 bases at J, with 15 bases between. The CDR3 covers 13 residues. This table comes from immunoSEQ multiplex PCR, and its TCRdb copy is limited to in-frame clones, with some not included. Of 82,000 or so clones in the sample, roughly 94% were seen once. This TCR came from a woman between 18 and 29 years old in good health. The specimen sequenced was blood. This chain uses TRBV5-6 with TRBJ1-2; weak D call: TRBD1 (5 bases). The DNA for the CDR3 is TGTGCCAGCAGACATCTCCAAGGGACTGGCTACACCTTC. Protein sequence: CASRHLQGTGYTF.